The 7 T cell receptor beta chains in this list originate from one sample, sequenced in a study of beta chain features in type 1 diabetes. Reverse transcription of all isolated RNA meant that expressed TCRB transcripts were sequenced. Sequenced by immunoSEQ multiplex PCR; TCRdb stores in-frame clones only, minus some. This table holds fewer than 250,000 clones, over 65% found once. Sample: naive CD4+ T cells from blood. These receptors all stem from a young man in good health.

The rearrangement uses TRBV6-6 and TRBJ2-3; a weak D match, TRBD1 (5 bases). V gave up 6 bases and J gave up 5 bases, with 9 bases separating them. The CDR3 covers 12 residues. Looked up from germline, CDR1 is MNHNY and CDR2 is SVGAGI (reference sequence). DNA of the CDR3: TGTGCCAGCAGCAGGGTCGAAGATACGCAGTATTTT. Residues: CASSRVEDTQYF.

The chain uses TRBV29-1 and TRBJ2-5, with D perhaps matching TRBD1 or TRBD2 (6 bases each). Deletions cut 6 bases from V and 5 bases from J, with 13 bases between. Germline assignment: CDR1 SQVTM and CDR2 ANQGSEA. This CDR3 has 12 amino acids. The CDR3 sequence: CSVRQEGETQYF. The DNA for the CDR3 is TGCAGCGTCCGACAGGAGGGCGAGACCCAGTACTTC.

The sample holds a few counts of this clone. The chain joins TRBV7-2 to TRBJ2-1; TRBD2 aligns across 8 bases. V was pared by 3 bases and J by 7 bases, with 5 bases of the junction left unmatched. Germline values: CDR1 SGHTA, CDR2 FQGNSA. The CDR3 covers 14 residues. CDR3 amino acids: CASSFTGLANEQFF. CDR3 bases: TGTGCCAGCAGCTTTACCGGACTAGCAAATGAGCAGTTCTTC.

V gene TRBV15 combines with J gene TRBJ1-4, with no clear D. Germline V gene data show CDR1 as LNHNV and CDR2 as YYDKDF (reference sequence). Between the trimmed V and J ends, which lost 1 base and 11 bases, there was a span of 14 bases. This CDR3 is 14 amino acids long. The CDR3 DNA reads TGTGCCACCAGCAGAGTGGGGATCGGGAATAAACTGTTTTTT. This sequence encodes CATSRVGIGNKLFF.

The chain is built from TRBV27 and TRBJ2-7, with 10 bases fitting TRBD2. The length of the CDR3 is 15 residues. Germline V gene sequence: CDR1 MNHEY, CDR2 SMNVEV (reference sequence). The trim removed 4 bases at V and 3 bases at J, leaving 6 bases unmatched. The CDR3 DNA is TGTGCCAGCAGTTCCCCTAGCGGGGGCTTCTACGAGCAGTACTTC. Translation gives CASSSPSGGFYEQYF.

A single count supports this clone. The rearrangement joins TRBV5-6 to TRBJ1-1; D is unresolved. CDR3 size: 14 residues. Looked up from germline, CDR1 is SGHDT and CDR2 is YYEEEE. Trimming removed 1 base at V and 1 base at J, with 8 bases between. The CDR3 bases are TGTGCCAGCAGCTTGTCTACGGGGAACACTGAAGCTTTCTTT. Its protein is CASSLSTGNTEAFF.

This clone has only a few counts. The chain has TRBV7-9 and TRBJ2-7; 10 nucleotides match TRBD2. CDR1 SEHNR and CDR2 FQNEAQ come from the germline V gene (reference sequence). V lost 4 bases and J lost 2; bases outside the gene matches: 2. There are 14 residues in the CDR3. This CDR3 reads CASSWTSGPYEQYF. The CDR3 bases are TGTGCCAGCAGCTGGACTAGCGGACCCTACGAGCAGTACTTC. Full variable domain (missing parts from reference TRBV7-9 and TRBJ2-7): DTGVSQNPRHKITKRGQNVTFRCDPISEHNRLYWYRQTLGQGPEFLTYFQNEAQLEKSRLLSDRFSAERPKGSFSTLEIQRTEQGDSAMYLCASSWTSGPYEQYFGPGTRLTVT.